This TCR beta chain was recorded in a study of T cell responses to AZD1222 COVID-19 vaccine. Broader study findings: White British people made up most donors, females outnumbered males, and clonal diversity was possibly underestimated. Researchers took repertoire samples only after the peak T cell response had come. Spike regions recognized by vaccine-associated CD4 TCRs spanned the protein, led by 160-218 and 743-854.

This clone showed up just a few times. Its antigen is not identified. This CDR3 is 17 amino acids long. Germline V gene lookup returns CDR1 LGHDT and CDR2 YNNKEL (reference sequence). Trimming took 4 bases from V and 6 from J; bases not matched to a gene: 10. Profiled with immunoSEQ multiplex PCR; TCRdb holds only in-frame clones, not every one. Among around 110,000 clones listed, about 90% were seen once. Source: peripheral blood, taken on day 0 of AZD1222 vaccination. The TCR was taken from an adult in good health. V gene TRBV3-1 (or the pseudogene TRBV3-2) combines with J gene TRBJ2-3, with 13 positions matching TRBD2. CDR3 sequence reads: CASSPITSGRGTDTQYF. The CDR3 nucleotides are TGTGCCAGCAGCCCAATAACTAGCGGGAGGGGGACGGATACGCAGTATTTT.